What follows describes a single T cell receptor beta chain. Its antigen is unknown. The identical CDR3 is also encoded by other nucleotide sequences in the sample. The table came from immunoSEQ multiplex PCR; TCRdb's copy has only in-frame clones and leaves some out. The sample includes 2 million to 2.5 million clones, roughly 92% seen only once; the top ten take about 0.36%. The V gene lost 2 bases and the J gene lost 6 bases, with 9 bases spanning the gap. There are 13 residues in the CDR3. The V gene's germline CDR1 is SGHNT and CDR2 YYREEE (reference sequence). The data are from a study of shared clonotypes between healthy human individuals. Study results and limitations: An anticipated effect of sequencing depth on clonotype sharing among donors was recognized.

The clonotype was recovered from a man aged 18 to 29 in good health. Some clones in this sample may be carry-over from other donors' samples. Sequencing was carried out using naive CD4+ T cells from PBMCs. This sample's subset: CD45RA+ positively selected. The genes are TRBV5-4 and TRBJ1-5; a possible D gene is TRBD1 (6 bases). The CDR3 spells CASSLGGSQPQHF. The CDR3 DNA reads TGTGCCAGCAGCTTAGGGGGTTCTCAGCCCCAGCATTTT.